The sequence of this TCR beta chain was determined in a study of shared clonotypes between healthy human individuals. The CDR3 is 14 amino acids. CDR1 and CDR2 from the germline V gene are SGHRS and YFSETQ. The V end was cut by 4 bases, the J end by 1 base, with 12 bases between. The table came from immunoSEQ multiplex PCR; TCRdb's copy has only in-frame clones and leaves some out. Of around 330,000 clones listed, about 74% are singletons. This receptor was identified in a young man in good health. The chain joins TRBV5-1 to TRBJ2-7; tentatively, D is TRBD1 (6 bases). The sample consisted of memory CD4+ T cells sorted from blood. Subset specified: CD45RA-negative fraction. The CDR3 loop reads CASSADRISYEQYF. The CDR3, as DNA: TGCGCCAGCAGCGCGGACAGAATATCCTACGAGCAGTACTTC.